This T cell receptor beta chain was identified in a study of blood T cell repertoires in COVID-19. Using immunoSEQ multiplex PCR, the repertoire was profiled, and TCRdb retains in-frame clones only, with some absent. In the table there are more than 200,000 clones, 70% to 90% of which are singletons. The V end was cut by 0 bases, the J end by 4 bases, with 9 bases between. In germline, CDR1 is SGHRS, CDR2 YFSETQ. This CDR3 contains 14 residues. This clonotype was obtained from a man aged 40-55 years who had recovered from COVID-19. Sequenced material: PBMCs or T cells enriched from blood (not recorded which). This chain joins TRBV5-1 and TRBJ2-3; maybe TRBD1 (6 bases). The CDR3 DNA sequence: TGCGCCAGCAGCTTGGTGGGGGCCGCAGATACGCAGTATTTT. This encodes CASSLVGAADTQYF. The full variable domain, in which reference TRBV5-1 and TRBJ2-3 provide the parts outside the CDR3, is KAGVTQTPRYLIKTRGQQVTLSCSPISGHRSVSWYQQTPGQGLQFLFEYFSETQRNKGNFPGRFSGRQFSNSRSEMNVSTLELGDSALYLCASSLVGAADTQYFGPGTRLTVL.